This TCR beta chain was recorded in a study of shared clonotypes between healthy human individuals. Background on the study: Per donor, CD8 memory used one plate, CD8 naive used two, CD4 memory used three and CD4 naive used three. General study results and limits: The study generally estimated greater richness for naive than memory subsets. Sequencing depth was expected to affect clonotype sharing among donors.

From germline, CDR1 is MNHEY and CDR2 SMNVEV (reference sequence). The CDR3 is 13 residues long. V lost 8 bases, J lost 0 bases, and 3 bases stayed unmatched. It was CD45RO-negative cells, positively selected for CCR7, that made up naive CD8 cells, with terminally differentiated effector memory CD45RA+ cells excluded. Each donor was a Caucasian adult residing in Nashville, Tennessee. To note about this clone: The antigen is unknown.

Profiling relied on immunoSEQ multiplex PCR, and the TCRdb table lists in-frame clones only, not all of them. The repertoire holds about 2.2 million clones, with 85% to 95% as singletons. Sequencing used naive CD8+ T cells from PBMCs. The TCR originated in a man between 18 and 35 years old in good health. Some clones in this sample may be carry-over from other donors' samples. The rearrangement joins TRBV27 to TRBJ1-1, with 7 bases lining up with TRBD1. The CDR3 DNA reads TGTGCCAGCGGGACAGCCTTGAACACTGAAGCTTTCTTT. This gives the protein CASGTALNTEAFF.